This entry describes one T cell receptor (beta chain). The target antigen is unknown. The immunoSEQ assay was v3. Assay used: immunoSEQ multiplex PCR; TCRdb lists only in-frame clones, some missing. The sample consists of more than 12,000 clones, about 84% of them appearing once. Indicated time point: pre-treatment sample, taken before nivolumab and TIL therapy. This sample is drawn from a study of TIL therapy for anti-PD-1-resistant metastatic lung cancer. Study-level findings and limits: Infused TIL clonotypes partially replaced the baseline blood repertoire, then decayed over months.

Here the sequenced sample was blood, taken at baseline. This clonotype was sampled from a person aged 25 to 85 with non-small cell lung cancer.

DNA for the CDR3: TGTGCCTCCCACGGGGACTTGCGAGAGACCCAGTACTTC. Its protein is CASHGDLRETQYF. The V call is TRBV10-3, the J call TRBJ2-5; D possibly corresponds to TRBD2 (6 bases). Trimming took 11 bases from V and 4 from J, leaving 17 bases between them. Germline V gene sequence: CDR1 ENHRY, CDR2 SYGVKD. The CDR3 contains 13 residues.